The next 31 T cell receptor beta chains were all read from a single sample in a study of cytomegalovirus exposure and HLA in healthy donors (dated by TCRdb to the late 2010s). The library came from the immunoSEQ multiplex PCR assay. For the multiplex PCR, a mixture combining 60 forward primers for TCR Vbeta segments and 13 reverse primers for TCR Jbeta segments was used. The immuneACCESS repertoire file appears here via TCRdb, limited to in-frame rearrangements. These files lack a portion of the clones; in checked studies, under half of the deficit traces to unresolved V genes, and the cause of the others is not known. For this sample there are 150,000 or so clones; approximately 82% appear just once. The ten biggest clones cover approximately 1.5% of the sample. The sequenced sample was PBMCs. These receptors were taken from a man aged 25-40 years in good health and CMV-seropositive.

This clone was seen once. The chain carries TRBV6-1 and TRBJ1-5, with D possibly matching TRBD1 (5 bases). This CDR3 is 16 amino acids long. V lost 2 bases to trimming and J lost 3 bases, with 14 bases between them. CDR1 and CDR2 from the germline V gene are MNHNS and SASEGT. CDR3 DNA: TGTGCCAGCAGTGAAAAGCGAGGACACCACAATCAGCCCCAGCATTTT. Translating gives CASSEKRGHHNQPQHF.

The chain is built from TRBV10-3 and TRBJ2-1; 11 bases are shared with TRBD2. The V segment lost 3 bases and the J segment 10 bases; nucleotides outside the gene matches: 8. This CDR3 has 15 amino acids. Germline assignment: CDR1 ENHRY and CDR2 SYGVKD. CDR3 nucleotides: TGTGCCATCAGTGAACAACTAGCGGGAGAACAGGAGCAGTTCTTC. Translated, it gives CAISEQLAGEQEQFF.

The chain is built from TRBV19 and TRBJ1-5, with D hard to call. CDR1 and CDR2 (germline): LNHDA, SQIVND (reference sequence). The CDR3 consists of 15 residues. The ends were cut back, 5 bases at V and 5 bases at J, with 16 bases in the middle. The CDR3 reads CASSPGKLLYQPQHF. In nucleotides, the CDR3 is TGTGCCAGTAGTCCTGGCAAATTGCTTTATCAGCCCCAGCATTTT.

The J gene is TRBJ1-1, the V gene TRBV30; no firm D call. The CDR3 consists of 13 residues. Germline CDR1 GTSNPN, CDR2 SVGIG (reference sequence). The V end was cut by 4 bases, the J end by 3 bases, with 12 bases between. This CDR3 reads CAWTDARDTEAFF. The DNA of the CDR3 is TGTGCCTGGACAGATGCGAGGGACACTGAAGCTTTCTTT.

This chain connects TRBV7-3 to TRBJ2-5; 8 nucleotides match TRBD2. V was pared by 1 base and J by 1 base, with 2 bases of the junction left unmatched. From germline, CDR1 is SGHTA and CDR2 FQGTGA. This CDR3 is built from 15 residues. CDR3 protein: CASSLRREGQETQYF. DNA of the CDR3: TGTGCCAGCAGCTTAAGACGGGAGGGCCAAGAGACCCAGTACTTC.

The rearrangement links TRBV28 to TRBJ2-7, with D perhaps matching TRBD2 (5 bases). Deletions cut 5 bases from V and 6 bases from J, with 8 bases between. The germline V gene has CDR1 MDHEN and CDR2 SYDVKM. The CDR3 is 11 amino acids. As DNA, the CDR3 is TGTGCCAGCAGTATAGAGGGCGAGCAGTACTTC. Amino acids: CASSIEGEQYF.

The chain couples TRBV18 to TRBJ2-5; 7 bases agree with TRBD1. V shed 4 bases and J 2 bases; nucleotides not matched to a gene: 1. In germline, CDR1 is KGHSH, CDR2 LQKENI. The CDR3 runs to 13 residues. The CDR3 nucleotides read TGTGCCAGCTCACTGGGACAGCAAGAGACCCAGTACTTC. This gives the protein CASSLGQQETQYF.

This clone was counted a single time. V usage is TRBV18 and J usage is TRBJ1-2; no definite D call. This CDR3 has 14 amino acids. V was clipped by 5 bases and J by 2 bases, with 12 bases between them. The germline gives CDR1 KGHSH, CDR2 LQKENI. The CDR3 loop is CASSTSTENYGYTF. CDR3 nucleotide sequence: TGTGCCAGCTCAACCTCGACGGAGAACTATGGCTACACCTTC.

The chain uses TRBV7-2 and TRBJ2-5, with a tentative D call TRBD2 (6 bases). Germline CDR1 and CDR2: SGHTA and FQGNSA. Trimming took 3 bases from V and 7 from J, leaving 18 bases between them. This CDR3 has 15 residues. CDR3 DNA: TGTGCCAGCAGCTTTGAGAGCGGGCTTCGGGTGACCCAGTACTTC. Its translation is CASSFESGLRVTQYF.

J is TRBJ2-1 and V is TRBV11-3; 9 bases are a match to TRBD1. Germline V gene sequence: CDR1 SGHNT, CDR2 YENEEA. The CDR3 runs to 12 residues. The V and J ends lost 3 bases and 13 bases, in that order; junction bases with no gene match: 4. The CDR3 DNA is TGTGCCAGCAGCTTGGACAGGGGAGAACAGTTCTTC. Amino acids: CASSLDRGEQFF.

V usage is TRBV19 and J usage is TRBJ1-1; D is ambiguous. The CDR3 has 16 amino acids. Trimming cost V 3 bases and J 4 bases, with 18 bases left between them. Germline loops: CDR1 LNHDA, CDR2 SQIVND (reference sequence). This CDR3 is CASSINRRSEGTEAFF. As DNA, the CDR3 is TGTGCCAGTAGTATTAATCGGAGGTCCGAAGGCACTGAAGCTTTCTTT.

The chain uses TRBV9 and TRBJ2-3, with 12 bases identical to TRBD2. The CDR3 totals 14 residues. The ends lost 4 bases at V and 7 bases at J; junction bases unmatched: 4. Germline-derived CDR1 and CDR2 are SGDLS and YYNGEE. Written as DNA, the CDR3 is TGTGCCAGCAGCCCCCGGACTAGCGGGAATACGCAGTATTTT. It encodes CASSPRTSGNTQYF.

The chain is built from TRBV9 and TRBJ2-5; 9 positions agree with TRBD2. The CDR3 spans 15 residues. CDR1 SGDLS and CDR2 YYNGEE come from the germline V gene. V was clipped by 0 bases and J by 2 bases; unmatched bases: 2. DNA of the CDR3: TGTGCCAGCAGCGTAGTGAGCGGGAGGCAAGAGACCCAGTACTTC. Protein product: CASSVVSGRQETQYF.

The chain carries TRBV6-1 and TRBJ2-1; TRBD2 matches at 7 bases. V was clipped by 8 bases and J by 4 bases; unmatched bases: 8. Germline CDR1 and CDR2: MNHNS and SASEGT. The CDR3 extends over 14 amino acids. The CDR3 is CASFSWGGYNEQFF. The CDR3 nucleotides read TGTGCCAGCTTTTCGTGGGGGGGATACAATGAGCAGTTCTTC.

The V call is TRBV10-1, the J call TRBJ2-1; possibly TRBD1 for D (6 bases). Germline values: CDR1 WNHNN, CDR2 SYGVQD (reference sequence). Trimming pared 4 bases from V and 4 bases from J, leaving 23 bases between. CDR3 size: 18 residues. DNA for the CDR3: TGCGCCAGCAGTGCCGGGATCCTCCGGGACACTCAATACAATGAGCAGTTCTTC. Amino acids: CASSAGILRDTQYNEQFF.

For this clone: Compared with germline, one end of the junction differs, possibly owing to a read error. The rearrangement joins TRBV2 to TRBJ2-6; TRBD1 might be the D (6 bases). CDR1 and CDR2 from the germline V gene are SNHLY and FYNNEI. This CDR3 comprises 13 residues. The CDR3 sequence is CATGPPGANVLTF. CDR3 DNA: TGTGCCACCGGACCTCCAGGGGCCAACGTCCTGACCTTC.

In its sample, this clone was seen once. V usage is TRBV7-9 and J usage is TRBJ1-2; D gene uncertain. Germline V lookup: CDR1 SEHNR, CDR2 FQNEAQ (reference sequence). This CDR3 spans 12 amino acids. V shed 1 base and J shed 6 bases, with 6 bases lying between them. The CDR3 nucleotides read TGTGCCAGCAGCTTAGGACTCCATGGCTACACCTTC. As protein: CASSLGLHGYTF.

V gene TRBV28 combines with J gene TRBJ1-2; D not resolved. CDR1 MDHEN and CDR2 SYDVKM come from the germline V gene. CDR3 length: 11 residues. V lost 9 bases to trimming and J lost 2 bases, with 7 bases between them. The DNA for the CDR3 is TGTGCCAGTCACACAAACTATGGCTACACCTTC. Its protein is CASHTNYGYTF.

V and J are TRBV7-2 and TRBJ2-7; D is perhaps TRBD1 (5 bases). Trimming cost V 3 bases and J 5 bases, with 11 bases left between them. Per the germline V gene, CDR1 is SGHTA and CDR2 is FQGNSA. The CDR3 runs 13 residues. CDR3 residues: CASSFQGFDEQYF. The CDR3 DNA reads as TGTGCCAGCAGCTTTCAGGGTTTCGACGAGCAGTACTTC.

The gene calls are TRBV14 and TRBJ2-1; 7 bases map to TRBD2. This CDR3 contains 16 residues. Germline loops: CDR1 SGHDN, CDR2 FVKESK. With V trimmed by 2 bases and J by 2 bases, 6 bases remained unmatched. This CDR3 is CASSQLADPTYNEQFF. The CDR3 DNA reads TGTGCCAGCAGCCAACTAGCGGACCCCACCTACAATGAGCAGTTCTTC.

This rearrangement joins TRBV28 to TRBJ2-1, with 8 bases fitting TRBD1. Germline V CDR1 and CDR2: MDHEN, SYDVKM. This CDR3 is built from 15 residues. With 5 bases clipped from V and 1 base from J, the junction kept 4 bases outside the gene matches. CDR3 sequence (DNA): TGTGCCAGCAGTCCAACAGGGGGATCCTACAATGAGCAGTTCTTC. Protein sequence: CASSPTGGSYNEQFF.

A single count supports this clone. The rearrangement links TRBV27 to TRBJ2-1, with D hard to call. Trimming cost V 5 bases and J 2 bases, with 10 bases left between them. This CDR3 region has 14 residues. Germline CDR1 MNHEY, CDR2 SMNVEV (reference sequence). CDR3 DNA: TGTGCCAGCAGTCCCCAGAACCCCTACAATGAGCAGTTCTTC. It encodes CASSPQNPYNEQFF.

The chain combines TRBV11-2 with TRBJ2-5; 11 positions match TRBD2. J gave up 2 bases and V 6 bases, and 5 bases lay outside the gene matches. The CDR3 spans 15 residues. Germline V lookup: CDR1 SGHAT, CDR2 FQNNGV. CDR3 coding DNA: TGTGCCAGCAGACCGACTAGCGGGGCTCAAGAGACCCAGTACTTC. Translated, it gives CASRPTSGAQETQYF.

The CDR3 loop reads CASSIGRGGNTGELFF. For the CDR3, the DNA is TGTGCCAGTAGTATAGGAAGGGGCGGGAACACCGGGGAGCTGTTTTTT. This chain connects TRBV19 to TRBJ2-2; D possibly corresponds to TRBD1 (5 bases). Per the germline V gene, CDR1 is LNHDA and CDR2 is SQIVND (reference sequence). The CDR3 is 16 amino acids. The V and J ends lost 1 base and 1 base respectively, with 10 bases between them.

This clone was observed a single time. The chain combines TRBV28 with TRBJ2-2; 8 bases line up with TRBD1. This CDR3 region has 13 residues. From germline, CDR1 is MDHEN and CDR2 SYDVKM. The junction had 2 bases not matched to a gene; V was cut back by 7 bases and J by 4 bases. In nucleotides, the CDR3 is TGTGCCAGCATCACAGGGGGCACCGGGGAGCTGTTTTTT. The encoded protein is CASITGGTGELFF.

The J gene is TRBJ2-3, the V gene TRBV12-5; D is ambiguous. The CDR3 sequence is 13 residues long. Trimming took off 2 bases at V and 9 bases at J, with 12 bases between the two ends. Germline V gene data show CDR1 as LGHNT and CDR2 as FRNRAP. The CDR3 spells CASGLTLPSTQYF. As DNA, the CDR3 is TGTGCTAGTGGTTTGACTCTCCCGTCCACGCAGTATTTT.

This chain joins TRBV10-3 and TRBJ2-1, with 8 bases aligning to TRBD2. The germline gives CDR1 ENHRY, CDR2 SYGVKD. There are 15 residues in the CDR3. Trimming cost V 0 bases and J 3 bases; bases outside gene matches: 1. CDR3 sequence: CAISESGLDYNEQFF. DNA of the CDR3: TGTGCCATCAGTGAGTCGGGACTAGACTACAATGAGCAGTTCTTC.

The V and J genes are TRBV5-1 and TRBJ2-3; 9 bases fit TRBD2. The germline V gene has CDR1 SGHRS and CDR2 YFSETQ. V lost 2 bases to trimming and J lost 2 bases; unmatched junction nucleotides: 6. CDR3 length equals 16 residues. The CDR3 DNA reads TGCGCCAGCAGCTTCGGGAGCGGGGGGTTCACAGATACGCAGTATTTT. Translating it yields CASSFGSGGFTDTQYF. The variable domain in full, with the rest retrieved from reference TRBV5-1 and TRBJ2-3, is KAGVTQTPRYLIKTRGQQVTLSCSPISGHRSVSWYQQTPGQGLQFLFEYFSETQRNKGNFPGRFSGRQFSNSRSEMNVSTLELGDSALYLCASSFGSGGFTDTQYFGPGTRLTVL.

In this sample, this clone turned up a few times. The chain recombines TRBV5-1 with TRBJ1-1; D may be TRBD1 (5 bases). V was trimmed by 4 bases and J by 10 bases, leaving 17 bases between them. CDR3 size: 13 residues. Per germline, CDR1 SGHRS and CDR2 YFSETQ. CDR3 sequence reads: CASSLREDSRAFF. The CDR3 bases are TGCGCCAGCAGCCTAAGGGAAGACAGTCGAGCTTTCTTT. Full variable domain (rest looked up from reference TRBV5-1 and TRBJ1-1): KAGVTQTPRYLIKTRGQQVTLSCSPISGHRSVSWYQQTPGQGLQFLFEYFSETQRNKGNFPGRFSGRQFSNSRSEMNVSTLELGDSALYLCASSLREDSRAFFGQGTRLTVV.

There are a few counts of this clone. The chain combines TRBV5-3 with TRBJ1-1; 8 bases are shared with TRBD1. TRBV5-3 is known as an ORF, though its function is uncertain. V lost 4 bases and J lost 1; bases outside the gene matches: 3. The CDR3 has 14 amino acids. The CDR3 nucleotides read TGTGCCAGAAGCGGGGGACAGGAGAACACTGAAGCTTTCTTT. Amino acid sequence: CARSGGQENTEAFF.

In this sample, this clone turned up a few times. CDR3 nucleotide sequence: TGCGCCAGCAGCATCCGGGAACACAATGAGCAGTTCTTC. Protein product: CASSIREHNEQFF. The chain is built from TRBV5-1 and TRBJ2-1; the D gene is possibly TRBD2 (5 bases). The CDR3 is 13 residues long. V lost 4 bases and J 5 bases, leaving 10 bases between the germline ends. Germline V lookup: CDR1 SGHRS, CDR2 YFSETQ.